One and the same sample provided the 26 T cell receptor beta chains below, sequenced in a study of blood T cells in healthy people across ages. PCR was performed a second time for about 7 to 11 cycles using a sample-barcoded 5' primer and a J-beta primer mix. TCRdb recomputed calls from the 5' RACE reads with MiXCR, one row per CDR3 protein. This sample carries 1.5 million to 2 million distinct CDR3 sequences, 28% of them seen once, and the ten largest clones take about 8%. The sequenced sample was blood. The receptors originated from a woman aged 30 to 39 in good health.

This clonotype was seen ten or more times. The DNA of the CDR3 is TGTGCCAGCAGTTCCGCCGGGGGGCCTTACAATGAGCAGTTCTTC. This encodes CASSSAGGPYNEQFF. The rearrangement joins TRBV12-3 or TRBV12-4 to TRBJ2-1, with D tentatively TRBD2 (7 bases). CDR3 length: 15 residues. With 4 bases removed from V and 4 bases from J, the gap between germline ends came to 14 bases.

To note about this clonotype: At one end, the junction sequence differs from germline, possibly due to a read error. The V gene is TRBV6-5, the J gene TRBJ2-7; TRBD1 matches at 10 bases. Germline-derived CDR1 and CDR2 are MNHEY and SVGAGI. The CDR3 contains 15 residues. The CDR3 DNA reads TGTGCCAGCAGTTCCACCGGGACAGGGGTCTACGTGCAGTACTTC. Amino acid sequence: CASSSTGTGVYVQYF.

This clonotype has only a few counts. V gene TRBV27 combines with J gene TRBJ2-3; D not certain. Germline CDR1 MNHEY, CDR2 SMNVEV (reference sequence). V was pared by 2 bases and J by 1 base, with 10 bases between. This CDR3 spans 15 amino acids. Here the CDR3 DNA reads TGTGCCAGCAGTTTAGACGCCACCCGCACAGATACGCAGTATTTT. Its protein is CASSLDATRTDTQYF.

This clonotype turned up a few times. The chain couples TRBV20-1 to TRBJ2-7, with TRBD1 identical over 7 bases. The junction had 4 bases not matched to a gene; V was cut back by 2 bases and J by 3 bases. CDR1 is DFQATT, CDR2 SNEGSKA, per germline (reference sequence). The CDR3 has 13 amino acids. The CDR3 sequence: CSARRRDSYEQYF. CDR3 bases: TGCAGTGCTAGACGCCGGGACAGCTACGAGCAGTACTTC.

As DNA, the CDR3 is TGTGCCAGCAGTACCTATGGAGAAAATCTCTATGGCTACACCTTC. It is translated as CASSTYGENLYGYTF. The V gene is TRBV28, the J gene TRBJ1-2; D is ambiguous. Germline V gives CDR1 MDHEN, CDR2 SYDVKM. The CDR3 loop spans 15 amino acids. With 5 bases removed from V and 4 bases from J, the gap between germline ends came to 17 bases.

The chain carries TRBV7-3 and TRBJ2-1; TRBD2 might be the D (6 bases). The germline V gene encodes CDR1 SGHTA and CDR2 FQGTGA. V lost 1 base and J 9 bases, leaving 16 bases between the germline ends. The CDR3 spans 15 residues. The CDR3 sequence: CASSLRLGRGSEQFF. The DNA of the CDR3 is TGTGCCAGCAGCTTAAGACTAGGAAGAGGAAGTGAGCAGTTCTTC.

This clonotype showed up just once. J is TRBJ1-1 and V is TRBV29-1; 7 nucleotides line up with TRBD1. The ends lost 7 bases at V and 0 bases at J; junction bases unmatched: 11. Germline assignment: CDR1 SQVTM and CDR2 ANQGSEA. The CDR3 runs 15 residues. CDR3 in amino acids: CSARTGGAVNTEAFF. Here the CDR3 DNA reads TGCAGCGCCCGGACAGGAGGGGCTGTGAACACTGAAGCTTTCTTT.

This clonotype was seen more than once but under ten times. The chain recombines TRBV6-5 with TRBJ2-7, with D maybe TRBD2 (6 bases). The CDR3 is 14 residues long. V gave up 2 bases and J gave up 3 bases, with 11 bases separating them. The germline gives CDR1 MNHEY, CDR2 SVGAGI. Here the CDR3 DNA reads TGTGCCAGCAGTTACGCGACTAGTATCTACGAGCAGTACTTC. This sequence encodes CASSYATSIYEQYF.

This clonotype turned up a few times. V is TRBV2 and J is TRBJ2-7, with TRBD2 as a possible D gene (5 bases). This CDR3 comprises 13 residues. The V gene lost 4 bases and the J gene lost 5 bases, with 12 bases spanning the gap. The germline CDR1 and CDR2 sequences are SNHLY and FYNNEI. CDR3 region: CASSGEGIHEQYF. The CDR3 DNA reads as TGTGCCAGCAGTGGTGAGGGTATCCACGAGCAGTACTTC.

This clonotype was counted only a few times. The genes are TRBV12-3 or TRBV12-4 and TRBJ2-1; the D gene could be TRBD1 or TRBD2 (5 bases each). The CDR3 consists of 12 residues. The V and J ends lost 7 bases and 11 bases respectively, with 15 bases between them. CDR3 nucleotides: TGTGCCAGCACTTCCACGGGGCTTAAGCAGTTCTTC. Amino acid sequence: CASTSTGLKQFF.

The chain recombines TRBV12-3 or TRBV12-4 with TRBJ1-3; D gene unclear. This CDR3 region has 16 residues. Trimming shortened V by 7 bases and J by 0 bases, and 16 bases separated the two germline ends. The CDR3 protein is CASKQESSRSGNTIYF. The CDR3 region has the DNA TGTGCCAGCAAGCAGGAGTCGTCTCGCTCTGGAAACACCATATATTTT.

This clonotype was recorded at least ten times. V gene TRBV4-1 combines with J gene TRBJ2-5; D perhaps matches TRBD1 (5 bases). Trimming pared 2 bases from V and 4 bases from J, leaving 11 bases between. CDR3 length equals 14 residues. CDR1 is MGHRA and CDR2 is YSYEKL in the germline V gene. This CDR3 is CASSQPDRGETQYF. CDR3 in DNA: TGCGCCAGCAGCCAACCTGACAGAGGAGAGACCCAGTACTTC.

This clonotype was counted a few times. The V and J genes are TRBV3-1 and TRBJ2-5; 8 nucleotides match TRBD2. The CDR3 sequence is 16 residues long. Germline lookup yields CDR1 LGHDT and CDR2 YNNKEL (reference sequence). V was pared by 0 bases and J by 2 bases, with 5 bases of the junction left unmatched. CDR3 DNA: TGTGCCAGCAGCCAAGATGAGCGGGGGTATCAAGAGACCCAGTACTTC. It codes for CASSQDERGYQETQYF.

In regard to this clonotype: The junction differs from germline at one of its ends, possibly a read error. In DNA, the CDR3 is TGTGCCTGCAGCCAAGTGACCCGGGACGCGGACTACGAGCAGTACTTC. This codes for CACSQVTRDADYEQYF. The J gene is TRBJ2-7, the V gene TRBV3-1; TRBD1 or TRBD2 may be the D gene (5 bases each). CDR3 length equals 16 residues. Germline V gives CDR1 LGHDT, CDR2 YNNKEL (reference sequence).

The chain couples TRBV7-2 to TRBJ2-5; 7 bases agree with TRBD1. The J call is in doubt because the DNA end fits TRBJ2-7 better. The CDR3 spans 15 residues. Germline lookup yields CDR1 SGHTA and CDR2 FQGNSA. The CDR3 coding sequence is TGTGCCAGCAGCTCAGACAGGGAATCCACCTACGAGCAGTACTTC. Protein sequence: CASSSDRESTYEQYF.

V gene TRBV12-3 or TRBV12-4 combines with J gene TRBJ2-7; TRBD1 might be the D (6 bases). V shed 8 bases and J shed 7 bases, with 24 bases lying between them. The CDR3 spans 15 residues. The CDR3 bases are TGTGCCAGCCCAAAAGACCCAACAGGGACAAGAGAGCAGTACTTC. Protein: CASPKDPTGTREQYF.

The table lists this clonotype with a few counts. This chain links TRBV7-9 with TRBJ2-4; a possible D gene is TRBD2 (6 bases). Trimming pared 5 bases from V and 4 bases from J, leaving 9 bases between. The CDR3 covers 13 residues. Germline V gives CDR1 SEHNR, CDR2 FQNEAQ (reference sequence). The CDR3 is CASSLSGKNIQYF. CDR3 DNA sequence: TGTGCCAGCAGCCTTAGCGGAAAAAACATTCAGTACTTC.

This clonotype was observed a handful of times. J is TRBJ2-7 and V is TRBV7-2, with D maybe TRBD2 (6 bases). CDR3 length: 15 amino acids. Germline CDR1 is SGHTA and CDR2 is FQGNSA. The V end was cut by 5 bases, the J end by 3 bases, with 17 bases between. The CDR3 DNA sequence: TGTGCCAGCAGCGCGTACCGGGGACTGGGCTACGAGCAGTACTTC. Its translation: CASSAYRGLGYEQYF.

This clonotype turned up a few times. The rearrangement joins TRBV7-2 to TRBJ2-3; D unresolved. V lost 1 base and J 0 bases, leaving 8 bases between the germline ends. The germline gives CDR1 SGHTA, CDR2 FQGNSA. The CDR3 is 15 residues long. CDR3 nucleotide sequence: TGTGCCAGCAGCTTAGGTCAAAGAAGCACAGATACGCAGTATTTT. This codes for CASSLGQRSTDTQYF.

This chain uses TRBV28 with TRBJ2-5; D uncertain. CDR1 and CDR2 (germline): MDHEN, SYDVKM. The CDR3 extends over 13 amino acids. The germline V and J ends were trimmed by 7 bases and 7 bases, with 16 bases remaining between them. In nucleotides, the CDR3 is TGTGCCAGCACCGGCGCTTCCCCAGTGACCCAGTACTTC. It translates to CASTGASPVTQYF. The whole variable domain, filled in from reference TRBV28 and TRBJ2-5, reads DVKVTQSSRYLVKRTGEKVFLECVQDMDHENMFWYRQDPGLGLRLIYFSYDVKMKEKGDIPEGYSVSREKKERFSLILESASTNQTSMYLCASTGASPVTQYFGPGTRLLVL.

This clonotype was counted a few times. This sequence joins TRBV5-1 and TRBJ2-5; 10 nucleotides agree with TRBD2. CDR1 SGHRS and CDR2 YFSETQ come from the germline V gene. The junction had 8 bases not matched to a gene; V was cut back by 3 bases and J by 0 bases. This CDR3 comprises 17 residues. CDR3 protein: CASSSLGSGRDQETQYF. As DNA, the CDR3 is TGCGCCAGCAGCTCCTTAGGAAGCGGGAGGGACCAAGAGACCCAGTACTTC.

The chain has TRBV2 and TRBJ2-1; 8 nucleotides line up with TRBD2. CDR3 size: 16 residues. Germline assignment: CDR1 SNHLY and CDR2 FYNNEI. The ends lost 4 bases at V and 8 bases at J; junction bases unmatched: 13. The DNA for the CDR3 is TGTGCCAGCAGTGGGCTTGAGGGGCGGGAGGCGGATGAGCAGTTCTTC. Translated, it gives CASSGLEGREADEQFF. Full variable domain (missing parts from reference TRBV2 and TRBJ2-1): EPEVTQTPSHQVTQMGQEVILRCVPISNHLYFYWYRQILGQKVEFLVSFYNNEISEKSEIFDDQFSVERPDGSNFTLKIRSTKLEDSAMYFCASSGLEGREADEQFFGPGTRLTVL.

The table lists this clonotype with a few counts. This chain joins TRBV27 and TRBJ2-5; tentatively, D is TRBD1 or TRBD2 (5 bases each). The DNA matches TRBJ2-7 better at its end, which makes the J call doubtful. Germline V lookup: CDR1 MNHEY, CDR2 SMNVEV (reference sequence). The CDR3 sequence is 12 residues long. The CDR3 is CASRFGAHEQYF. The CDR3 coding sequence is TGTGCCAGCAGATTCGGGGCCCACGAGCAGTACTTC.

This sequence joins TRBV11-2 and TRBJ2-7, with a tentative D call TRBD1 (5 bases). The length of the CDR3 is 15 residues. Germline CDR1 and CDR2: SGHAT and FQNNGV. The ends were cut back, 0 bases at V and 5 bases at J, with 14 bases in the middle. CDR3 in amino acids: CASSLDLTGEDEQYF. Here the CDR3 DNA reads TGTGCCAGCAGCTTAGATCTAACAGGCGAGGACGAGCAGTACTTC.

The chain is built from TRBV4-3 and TRBJ2-7, with a possible D match to TRBD2 (7 bases). This CDR3 is built from 15 residues. Between the trimmed V and J ends, which lost 0 bases and 4 bases, there was a span of 13 bases. In germline, CDR1 is LGHNA, CDR2 YSLEER. CDR3 sequence (DNA): TGCGCCAGCAGCCAAGAATCGCGGGGGCGGTACGAGCAGTACTTC. Amino acid sequence: CASSQESRGRYEQYF.

This clonotype has more than one count but fewer than ten. This chain links TRBV13 with TRBJ1-1, with TRBD1 matching 7 bases. Losses at the gene ends were 2 bases for V and 1 base for J; bases not matched to a gene: 4. The CDR3 spans 15 residues. Germline assignment: CDR1 PRHDT and CDR2 FYEKMQ (reference sequence). CDR3 DNA: TGTGCCAGCAGCTTATTAGGGGGCTCGAACACTGAAGCTTTCTTT. It yields the protein CASSLLGGSNTEAFF.